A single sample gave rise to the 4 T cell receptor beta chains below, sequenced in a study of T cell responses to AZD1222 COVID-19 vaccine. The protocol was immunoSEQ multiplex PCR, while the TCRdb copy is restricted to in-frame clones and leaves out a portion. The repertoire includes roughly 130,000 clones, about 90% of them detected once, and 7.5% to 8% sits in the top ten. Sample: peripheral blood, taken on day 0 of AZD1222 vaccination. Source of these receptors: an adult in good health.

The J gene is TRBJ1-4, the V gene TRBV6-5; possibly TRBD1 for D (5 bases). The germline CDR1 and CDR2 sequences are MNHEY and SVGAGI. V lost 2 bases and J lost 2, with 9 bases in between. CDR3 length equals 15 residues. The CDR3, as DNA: TGTGCCAGCAGTTACACCGGGACTACTAATGAAAAACTGTTTTTT. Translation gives CASSYTGTTNEKLFF.

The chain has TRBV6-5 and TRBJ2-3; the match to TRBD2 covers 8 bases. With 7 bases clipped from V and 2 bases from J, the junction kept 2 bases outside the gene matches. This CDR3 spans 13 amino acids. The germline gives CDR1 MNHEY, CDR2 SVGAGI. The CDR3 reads CASNSGDTDTQYF. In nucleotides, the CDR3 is TGTGCCAGCAATAGCGGGGACACAGATACGCAGTATTTT.

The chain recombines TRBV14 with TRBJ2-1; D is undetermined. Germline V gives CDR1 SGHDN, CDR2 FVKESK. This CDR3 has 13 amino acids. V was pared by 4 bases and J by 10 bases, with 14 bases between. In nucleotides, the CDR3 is TGTGCCAGCAGCCCTCAGAGTTGGGTCGAGCAGTTCTTC. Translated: CASSPQSWVEQFF.

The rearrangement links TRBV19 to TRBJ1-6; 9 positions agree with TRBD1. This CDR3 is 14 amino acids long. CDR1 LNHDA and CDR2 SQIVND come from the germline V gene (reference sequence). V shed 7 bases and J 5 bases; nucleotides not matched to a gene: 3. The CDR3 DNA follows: TGTGCCAGTAAAAGGGACAGGGATAATTCACCCCTCCACTTT. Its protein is CASKRDRDNSPLHF.